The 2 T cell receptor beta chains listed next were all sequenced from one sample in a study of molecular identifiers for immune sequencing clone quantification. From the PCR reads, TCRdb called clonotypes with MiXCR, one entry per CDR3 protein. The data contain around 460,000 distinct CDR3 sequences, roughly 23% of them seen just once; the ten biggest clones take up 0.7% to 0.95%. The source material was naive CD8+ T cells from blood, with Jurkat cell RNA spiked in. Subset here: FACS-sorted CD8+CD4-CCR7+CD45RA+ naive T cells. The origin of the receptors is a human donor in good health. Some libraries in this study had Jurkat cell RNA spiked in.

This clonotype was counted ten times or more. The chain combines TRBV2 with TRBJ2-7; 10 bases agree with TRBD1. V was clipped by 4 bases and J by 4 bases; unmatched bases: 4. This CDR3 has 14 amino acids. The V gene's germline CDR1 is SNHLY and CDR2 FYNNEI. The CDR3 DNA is TGTGCCAGCAGTGTTCCGGGACAGGGGTACGAGCAGTACTTC. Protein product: CASSVPGQGYEQYF. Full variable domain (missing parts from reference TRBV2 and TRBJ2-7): EPEVTQTPSHQVTQMGQEVILRCVPISNHLYFYWYRQILGQKVEFLVSFYNNEISEKSEIFDDQFSVERPDGSNFTLKIRSTKLEDSAMYFCASSVPGQGYEQYFGPGTRLTVT.

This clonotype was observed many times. The CDR3 is CASSLDPAWTDTQYF. The DNA of the CDR3 is TGCGCCAGCAGCTTGGACCCGGCCTGGACAGATACGCAGTATTTT. The chain links TRBV5-1 to TRBJ2-3; D gene ambiguous. The CDR3 consists of 15 residues. CDR1 and CDR2 from the germline V gene are SGHRS and YFSETQ. Trimming removed 0 bases from V and 3 bases from J, with 11 bases in between.